The 26 T cell receptor beta chains presented below share a single source sample, sequenced in a study of molecular identifiers for immune sequencing clone quantification. TCRdb redid the calling of the PCR reads with MiXCR, one entry per CDR3 protein. Of about 40,000 distinct CDR3 sequences listed, approximately 24% are singletons. Material for sequencing was naive CD8+ T cells from blood, with Jurkat cell RNA spiked in. Subset indicated: FACS-sorted CD8+CD4-CCR7+CD45RA+ naive T cells. These receptors were collected from a human donor in good health. Some libraries in this study had Jurkat cell RNA spiked in.

V usage is TRBV15 and J usage is TRBJ2-3; no clear D gene. CDR1 is LNHNV and CDR2 is YYDKDF in the germline V gene (reference sequence). This CDR3 spans 13 amino acids. The V end lost 0 bases, the J end lost 5 bases, and 6 bases lay between the germline ends. CDR3 DNA sequence: TGTGCCACCAGCAGAGATCTGAGAGATACGCAGTATTTT. Translation: CATSRDLRDTQYF.

The chain recombines TRBV27 with TRBJ2-7; 9 bases fit TRBD2. This CDR3 has 14 residues. Trimming at V came to 6 bases and at J to 3 bases, leaving 6 bases not matched to a gene. CDR1 is MNHEY, CDR2 SMNVEV, per germline (reference sequence). The CDR3 coding sequence is TGTGCCAGCAGCTCGGGACTAGCCCACTACGAGCAGTACTTC. Amino acid sequence: CASSSGLAHYEQYF.

The chain links TRBV4-3 to TRBJ2-7; D possibly uses TRBD1 or TRBD2 (5 bases each). Trimming took off 4 bases at V and 4 bases at J, with 17 bases between the two ends. CDR1 is LGHNA and CDR2 is YSLEER in the germline V gene. The CDR3 covers 15 residues. CDR3 residues: CASSRRARGQYEQYF. The CDR3 bases are TGCGCCAGCAGCCGAAGAGCCCGGGGCCAGTACGAGCAGTACTTC.

This clonotype was picked up many times. J is TRBJ2-5 and V is TRBV11-2; D may correspond to TRBD1 or TRBD2 (5 bases each). This CDR3 has 14 residues. With 3 bases removed from V and 2 bases from J, the gap between germline ends came to 10 bases. Germline V lookup: CDR1 SGHAT, CDR2 FQNNGV. The CDR3 DNA reads as TGTGCCAGCAGCTTTGAGAGGGGACAAGAGACCCAGTACTTC. As protein: CASSFERGQETQYF.

The chain uses TRBV4-3 and TRBJ2-2; 11 bases fit TRBD2. Trimming cost V 4 bases and J 7 bases; bases outside gene matches: 8. CDR1 and CDR2 (germline): LGHNA, YSLEER. This CDR3 contains 16 residues. The CDR3 DNA reads as TGCGCCAGCAGCCCTCAGACTAGCGGGGAAAACGGGGAGCTGTTTTTT. Residues: CASSPQTSGENGELFF.

This clonotype was seen more than once but under ten times. Just one base apart from a much larger clone, this may be a read error. This CDR3 is CASGPSEGIRYGYTF. The DNA for the CDR3 is TGTGCCAGCGGCCCGTCGGAGGGGATTAGGTATGGCTACACCTTC. The chain links TRBV3-1 to TRBJ1-2, with D maybe TRBD1 (5 bases). The CDR3 length is 15 residues. The germline V gene encodes CDR1 LGHDT and CDR2 YNNKEL (reference sequence). V was cut by 8 bases and J by 5 bases, with 21 bases left in between.

The rearrangement joins TRBV4-3 to TRBJ2-7; the match to TRBD1 covers 7 bases. V lost 3 bases to trimming and J lost 0 bases; unmatched junction nucleotides: 5. The CDR3 extends over 15 amino acids. Germline assignment: CDR1 LGHNA and CDR2 YSLEER. The CDR3 here is CASSHSGGSSYEQYF. The CDR3 DNA sequence: TGCGCCAGCAGCCATTCAGGGGGTAGCTCCTACGAGCAGTACTTC.

The chain is built from TRBV5-1 and TRBJ2-3; D call uncertain. CDR3 size: 15 residues. Germline V gene sequence: CDR1 SGHRS, CDR2 YFSETQ. Trimming stripped 6 bases from V and 2 bases from J, with 16 bases between. The CDR3 sequence: CASKVSDIFTDTQYF. DNA for the CDR3: TGCGCCAGCAAGGTCTCTGATATTTTCACAGATACGCAGTATTTT.

In regard to this clonotype: The CDR3 end shows no conserved phenylalanine or tryptophan, and so a read error is likely. V gene TRBV3-1 combines with J gene TRBJ2-3; D uncertain. Germline V gene lookup returns CDR1 LGHDT and CDR2 YNNKEL (reference sequence). V shed 0 bases and J shed 5 bases, with 0 bases lying between them. This CDR3 has 11 amino acids. In nucleotides, the CDR3 is TGTGCCAGCAGCCAAGAAGATACGCAGTATCTC. Amino acid sequence: CASSQEDTQYL.

This clonotype was found a few times. A single base separates this from a much larger clone, so it may be a read error. The chain uses TRBV5-4 and TRBJ2-7, with D perhaps matching TRBD2 (6 bases). From germline, CDR1 is SGHNT and CDR2 YYREEE (reference sequence). The CDR3 loop spans 12 amino acids. V was clipped by 7 bases and J by 6 bases, with 14 bases between them. This CDR3 is CASGPGGSEQYF. Here the CDR3 DNA reads TGTGCCAGCGGCCCCGGGGGATCCGAGCAGTACTTC.

This clonotype was seen many times. The chain recombines TRBV7-9 with TRBJ2-1, with TRBD2 identical over 8 bases. Germline-derived CDR1 and CDR2 are SEHNR and FQNEAQ (reference sequence). Trimming took 3 bases from V and 2 from J; bases not matched to a gene: 3. The CDR3 covers 15 residues. DNA of the CDR3: TGTGCCAGCAGCTTCGTACTAGCGGCCTACAATGAGCAGTTCTTC. Translated, it gives CASSFVLAAYNEQFF.

This clonotype has a count of ten or more. This sequence joins TRBV2 and TRBJ2-5, with D uncertain. The length of the CDR3 is 13 residues. The germline gives CDR1 SNHLY, CDR2 FYNNEI. V was cut by 3 bases and J by 0 bases, with 5 bases left in between. The CDR3 DNA reads as TGTGCCAGCAGTGACGTATACCAAGAGACCCAGTACTTC. Translating gives CASSDVYQETQYF.

This clonotype has ten or more counts. This sequence joins TRBV7-9 and TRBJ2-3; 8 positions match TRBD2. The CDR3 totals 17 residues. CDR1 is SEHNR and CDR2 is FQNEAQ in the germline V gene (reference sequence). V lost 5 bases and J lost 2; bases outside the gene matches: 12. The CDR3 DNA reads as TGTGCCAGCAGCCTCCCGACTAGCGCAAGATACACAGATACGCAGTATTTT. It encodes CASSLPTSARYTDTQYF.

The sample holds many counts of this clonotype. This chain links TRBV5-5 with TRBJ2-7, with D hard to call. The V gene lost 3 bases and the J gene lost 6 bases, with 10 bases spanning the gap. The CDR3 contains 12 residues. Germline V gene data show CDR1 as SGHKS and CDR2 as YYEKEE (reference sequence). The CDR3 spells CASSSDSPEQYF. In nucleotides, the CDR3 is TGTGCCAGCAGCTCCGACTCACCCGAGCAGTACTTC.

This clonotype was observed at least ten times. The rearrangement links TRBV6-1 to TRBJ2-2; TRBD1 might be the D (5 bases). V lost 6 bases to trimming and J lost 4 bases, with 15 bases between them. CDR3 length: 15 amino acids. Germline lookup yields CDR1 MNHNS and CDR2 SASEGT. CDR3 protein: CASRARDHSTGELFF. As DNA, the CDR3 is TGTGCCAGCAGGGCCAGGGATCATAGCACCGGGGAGCTGTTTTTT.

This clonotype was seen ten or more times. The V call is TRBV6-5, the J call TRBJ2-7; weak D call: TRBD2 (5 bases). CDR3 size: 16 residues. The V gene lost 2 bases and the J gene lost 4 bases, with 18 bases spanning the gap. Looked up from germline, CDR1 is MNHEY and CDR2 is SVGAGI. The CDR3 region is CASSYAASPSFYEQYF. In nucleotides, the CDR3 is TGTGCCAGCAGTTACGCCGCTAGCCCATCCTTTTACGAGCAGTACTTC.

This clonotype has a count of ten or more. The chain is built from TRBV7-2 and TRBJ2-3; D is ambiguous. Per germline, CDR1 SGHTA and CDR2 FQGNSA. Trimming took 7 bases from V and 1 from J, leaving 15 bases between them. The CDR3 length is 15 residues. The CDR3 sequence is CASMAPYAGTDTQYF. The CDR3, as DNA: TGTGCCAGCATGGCACCCTATGCTGGCACAGATACGCAGTATTTT.

The sample holds many counts of this clonotype. The V gene is TRBV6-2 or TRBV6-3, the J gene TRBJ2-3; no definite D call. The CDR3 contains 12 residues. Germline values: CDR1 MNHEY, CDR2 SVGEGT. V lost 7 bases and J 2 bases, leaving 7 bases between the germline ends. Here the CDR3 reads CASTQNTDTQYF. The CDR3 nucleotides are TGTGCCAGCACCCAGAACACAGATACGCAGTATTTT.

This clonotype was seen a handful of times. The chain uses TRBV5-1 and TRBJ2-7, with D hard to call. Trimming cost V 0 bases and J 4 bases, with 8 bases left between them. The CDR3 has 13 amino acids. The germline gives CDR1 SGHRS, CDR2 YFSETQ. The CDR3 protein is CASSLEIPYEQYF. The CDR3 coding sequence is TGCGCCAGCAGCTTGGAGATACCTTACGAGCAGTACTTC.

This clonotype was seen at least ten times. The chain uses TRBV19 and TRBJ2-7, with 7 bases fitting TRBD1. Germline trimming cut 0 bases from V and 3 bases from J; bases unmatched to any gene: 2. The CDR3 runs to 14 residues. From germline, CDR1 is LNHDA and CDR2 SQIVND (reference sequence). The CDR3, as DNA: TGTGCCAGTAGTATAGAGGCAGGGGGCTACGAGCAGTACTTC. Its protein product is CASSIEAGGYEQYF.

This clonotype was observed at least ten times. The chain joins TRBV7-9 to TRBJ2-5; 7 nucleotides match TRBD1. The CDR3 is 13 amino acids. In germline, CDR1 is SEHNR, CDR2 FQNEAQ (reference sequence). The V segment lost 5 bases and the J segment 1 base; nucleotides outside the gene matches: 1. The CDR3: CASSRDSQETQYF. The CDR3 DNA is TGTGCCAGCAGCCGGGACAGCCAAGAGACCCAGTACTTC. Supplemented by reference TRBV7-9 and TRBJ2-5, the full variable domain reads DTGVSQNPRHKITKRGQNVTFRCDPISEHNRLYWYRQTLGQGPEFLTYFQNEAQLEKSRLLSDRFSAERPKGSFSTLEIQRTEQGDSAMYLCASSRDSQETQYFGPGTRLLVL.

The chain has TRBV7-9 and TRBJ1-1; 7 bases fit TRBD1. Per the germline V gene, CDR1 is SEHNR and CDR2 is FQNEAQ (reference sequence). This CDR3 comprises 13 residues. V trimming: 6 bases; J trimming: 3 bases; junction bases outside the gene matches: 4. The CDR3 bases are TGTGCCAGCAGTCGCACAGGGGACACTGAAGCTTTCTTT. Translated: CASSRTGDTEAFF.

This clonotype was recorded only once. A read error may explain this, as a much larger clone is one base away. V gene TRBV4-1 combines with J gene TRBJ2-5, with a possible D match to TRBD1 (6 bases). The CDR3 is 15 residues long. Germline loops: CDR1 MGHRA, CDR2 YSYEKL. CDR3 sequence reads: CASSPQWGLREPQYF. The CDR3 DNA follows: TGCGCCAGCAGCCCCCAGTGGGGGCTCCGAGAGCCCCAGTACTTC.

This clonotype has at least ten counts. This chain links TRBV20-1 with TRBJ2-2; D is possibly TRBD1 (5 bases). V lost 0 bases and J lost 3, with 8 bases in between. Germline CDR1 is DFQATT and CDR2 is SNEGSKA (reference sequence). The CDR3 is made up of 14 amino acids. DNA of the CDR3: TGCAGTGCTAGAGATCTCAGGGACACCGGGGAGCTGTTTTTT. Residues: CSARDLRDTGELFF.

On this clonotype itself: The germline gene is not matched at one end of the junction; a read error may be the cause. V is TRBV29-1 and J is TRBJ2-2; tentatively, D is TRBD1 (6 bases). This CDR3 comprises 14 residues. The V gene's germline CDR1 is SQVTM and CDR2 ANQGSEA. The CDR3 is CSGTGSGYTVELFF. The CDR3 coding sequence is TGCAGCGGTACAGGGTCAGGATACACCGTGGAGCTGTTTTTT.

Points on this clonotype: Being one base from a much bigger clone, this may be a read error. J is TRBJ2-1 and V is TRBV29-1; 11 bases are a match to TRBD2. The germline CDR1 and CDR2 sequences are SQVTM and ANQGSEA. The CDR3 is 15 residues long. The V gene end was trimmed by 0 bases and the J gene end by 6 bases; junction bases not matched to a gene: 4. DNA of the CDR3: TGCAGCGTTGAAGATATACTAGCGGGAGCCAATGAGCAGTTCTTC. Its translation is CSVEDILAGANEQFF.